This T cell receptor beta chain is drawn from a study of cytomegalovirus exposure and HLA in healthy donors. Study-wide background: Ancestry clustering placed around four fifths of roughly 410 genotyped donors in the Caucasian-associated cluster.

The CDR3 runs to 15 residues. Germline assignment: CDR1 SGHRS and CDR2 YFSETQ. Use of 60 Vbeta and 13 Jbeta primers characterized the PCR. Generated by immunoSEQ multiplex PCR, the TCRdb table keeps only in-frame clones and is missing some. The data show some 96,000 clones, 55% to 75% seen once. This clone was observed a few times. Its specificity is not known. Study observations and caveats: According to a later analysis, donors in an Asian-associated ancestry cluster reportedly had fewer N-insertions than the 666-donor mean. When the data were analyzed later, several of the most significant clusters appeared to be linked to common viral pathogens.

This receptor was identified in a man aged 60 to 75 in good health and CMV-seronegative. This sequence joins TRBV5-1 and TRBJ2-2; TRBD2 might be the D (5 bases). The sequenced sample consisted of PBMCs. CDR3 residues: CGSGISEPNTGELFF. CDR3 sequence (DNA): TGCGGATCTGGAATTAGCGAGCCGAACACCGGGGAGCTGTTTTTT.